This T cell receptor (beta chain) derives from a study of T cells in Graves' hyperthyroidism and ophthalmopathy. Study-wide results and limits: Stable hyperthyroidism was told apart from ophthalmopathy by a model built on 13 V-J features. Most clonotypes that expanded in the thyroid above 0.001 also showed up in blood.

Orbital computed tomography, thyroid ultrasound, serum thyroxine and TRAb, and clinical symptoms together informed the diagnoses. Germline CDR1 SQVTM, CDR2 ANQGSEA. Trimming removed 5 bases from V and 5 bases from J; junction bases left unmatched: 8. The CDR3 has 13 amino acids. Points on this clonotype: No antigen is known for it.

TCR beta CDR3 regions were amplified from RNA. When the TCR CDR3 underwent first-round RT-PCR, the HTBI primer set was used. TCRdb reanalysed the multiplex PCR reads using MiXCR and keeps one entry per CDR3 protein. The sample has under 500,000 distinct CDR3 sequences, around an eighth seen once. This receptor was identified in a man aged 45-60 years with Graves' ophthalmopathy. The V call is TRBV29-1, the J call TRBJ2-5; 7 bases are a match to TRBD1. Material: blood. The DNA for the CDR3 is TGCAGCGTTACAGGGGTAGGGATGGAGACCCAGTACTTC. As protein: CSVTGVGMETQYF.